This is a list of T cell receptor beta chains from one sample in a study of blood T cell repertoires in COVID-19. Sequencing was performed with immunoSEQ multiplex PCR; in TCRdb, only in-frame clones are kept and a portion is missing. The table lists tens of thousands of clones, about 72% of them singletons. The sequenced material came from peripheral blood. The receptors derive from an elderly woman with acute or convalescent COVID-19. CDR3s include the opening cysteine and the closing phenylalanine or tryptophan. D genes are given only for firm matches. The size of a clone is reported for some rows only, either as once, few or many, or as a class for expanded clones.

j_gene	d_gene	abundance	v_gene	CDR3aa	CDR3nt
TRBJ1-2	-	-	TRBV5-4	CASSLDLGSGGYTF	TGTGCCAGCAGCTTGGACCTGGGGTCGGGAGGCTACACCTTC
TRBJ1-1	-	-	TRBV5-1	CASSLAGGWTEAFF	TGCGCCAGCAGCTTGGCCGGGGGGTGGACTGAAGCTTTCTTT
TRBJ2-7	-	-	TRBV7-6	CASSSPLARDRYF	TGTGCCAGCAGCTCCCCCTTGGCCAGGGATCGGTACTTC
TRBJ1-6	-	-	TRBV5-5	CASSSRDTYNSPLHF	TGTGCCAGCAGCTCCCGGGACACCTACAATTCACCCCTCCACTTT
TRBJ2-5	TRBD1	-	TRBV18	CASSPWTGGGETQYF	TGTGCCAGCTCACCGTGGACAGGGGGAGGTGAGACCCAGTACTTC
TRBJ1-6	TRBD1	few	TRBV2	CASSARDRGYNSPLHF	TGTGCCAGCAGTGCTCGGGACAGGGGTTATAATTCACCCCTCCACTTT
TRBJ1-4	-	-	TRBV5-4	CASSLDRGNEKLFF	TGTGCCAGCAGCTTGGATCGGGGAAATGAAAAACTGTTTTTT
TRBJ2-1	-	-	TRBV19	CASSTPGLTRNNEQFF	TGTGCCAGTAGTACTCCGGGACTCACAAGAAACAATGAGCAGTTCTTC
TRBJ1-1	TRBD1	-	TRBV29-1	CSVGQGAPEAFF	TGCAGCGTTGGCCAGGGGGCCCCTGAAGCTTTCTTT
TRBJ2-7	-	few	TRBV19	CASSIPGTREQYF	TGTGCCAGTAGTATCCCTGGGACTCGGGAGCAGTACTTC
TRBJ2-7	TRBD2	-	TRBV30	CAWSPTSWHEQYF	TGTGCCTGGAGCCCGACTAGCTGGCACGAGCAGTACTTC
TRBJ2-2	-	-	TRBV10-1	CASSERRGELFF	TGCGCCAGCAGTGAGAGGAGGGGGGAGCTGTTTTTT
TRBJ2-7	-	-	TRBV6-2/TRBV6-3	CASSYPSEQYF	TGTGCCAGCAGTTACCCGTCCGAGCAGTACTTC
TRBJ2-1	TRBD2	-	TRBV10-3	CAISGGLADHNEQFF	TGTGCCATCAGTGGCGGACTAGCGGACCACAATGAGCAGTTCTTC
TRBJ1-5	TRBD1	-	TRBV7-2	CASSLQGDQPQHF	TGTGCCAGCAGCTTACAGGGGGATCAGCCCCAGCATTTT
TRBJ2-3	-	-	TRBV5-1	CASVKDFGTDTQYF	TGCGCCAGCGTTAAAGACTTTGGCACAGATACGCAGTATTTT
TRBJ2-2	-	once	TRBV6-5	CASRDGTWDTGELFF	TGTGCCAGCAGGGACGGGACATGGGACACCGGGGAGCTGTTTTTT
TRBJ2-7	TRBD1	-	TRBV7-8	CASSPRQGGTSYEQYF	TGTGCCAGCAGCCCTCGACAGGGGGGGACCTCCTACGAGCAGTACTTC
TRBJ2-1	-	-	TRBV29-1	CSVVPGGAGEQFF	TGCAGCGTTGTACCCGGGGGAGCCGGTGAGCAGTTCTTC
TRBJ2-2	-	once	TRBV7-2	CASSLGRIANTGELFF	TGTGCCAGCAGCTTAGGGCGGATCGCGAACACCGGGGAGCTGTTTTTT
TRBJ2-7	-	-	TRBV15	CATSRAKGQQYEQYF	TGTGCCACCAGCAGAGCCAAAGGACAGCAATACGAGCAGTACTTC
TRBJ1-6	TRBD1	-	TRBV5-4	CASSPGARGPSPLHF	TGTGCCAGCAGCCCGGGGGCCAGGGGGCCTTCACCCCTCCACTTT
TRBJ2-1	-	few	TRBV5-1	CASSPETGTHSVF	TGCGCCAGCAGCCCAGAAACCGGGACTCACTCGGTCTTC
TRBJ2-2	-	-	TRBV19	CASSLQVTGELFF	TGTGCCAGTAGTCTTCAGGTCACCGGGGAGCTGTTTTTT
TRBJ2-1	-	-	TRBV2	CASTKGRGTYNEQFF	TGTGCCAGCACCAAAGGTAGAGGAACCTACAATGAGCAGTTCTTC
TRBJ1-1	TRBD1	few	TRBV4-3	CASSRGQGSTEAFF	TGCGCCAGCAGCCGCGGACAGGGTAGCACTGAAGCTTTCTTT
TRBJ1-1	-	-	TRBV5-1	CASSPWTGGTEAFF	TGCGCCAGCAGCCCCTGGACGGGGGGCACTGAAGCTTTCTTT
TRBJ1-1	-	-	TRBV27	CASSFLGARGNSEAFF	TGTGCCAGCAGTTTTTTAGGGGCGCGGGGGAACTCTGAAGCTTTCTTT
TRBJ2-2	TRBD2	-	TRBV2	CASSGTSGTSNTGELFF	TGTGCCAGCAGCGGGACTAGCGGGACCTCGAACACCGGGGAGCTGTTTTTT
TRBJ1-2	TRBD1	-	TRBV20-1	CSAGQAYGYTF	TGCAGTGCCGGACAGGCCTATGGCTACACCTTC
TRBJ2-3	TRBD2	-	TRBV11-2	CASRHVGLADTQYF	TGTGCCAGCAGGCACGTGGGACTAGCAGATACGCAGTATTTT
TRBJ2-5	-	-	TRBV2	CASSEIGLQETQYF	TGTGCCAGCAGTGAAATTGGCCTGCAAGAGACCCAGTACTTC
TRBJ1-1	-	-	TRBV11-2	CASSSTVNTEAFF	TGTGCCAGCAGCTCGACAGTGAACACTGAAGCTTTCTTT
TRBJ1-4	TRBD1	-	TRBV28	CASSSGTVTNEKLFF	TGTGCCAGCAGTTCCGGGACAGTAACTAATGAAAAACTGTTTTTT
TRBJ2-2	TRBD2	few	TRBV7-2	CASSYMGGDTGELFF	TGTGCCAGCAGCTACATGGGGGGGGACACCGGGGAGCTGTTTTTT
TRBJ1-5	-	-	TRBV28	CASSGAQGGNQPQHF	TGTGCCAGCAGTGGGGCCCAGGGTGGCAATCAGCCCCAGCATTTT
TRBJ2-7	-	-	TRBV21-1	CASRRPPGASTYEQYF	TGTGCCAGCAGAAGACCCCCAGGGGCGTCCACCTACGAGCAGTACTTC
TRBJ2-1	-	many	TRBV4-1	CASSQVDLVAYNEQFF	TGCGCCAGCAGCCAAGTCGACCTAGTTGCCTACAATGAGCAGTTCTTC
TRBJ2-1	TRBD1	-	TRBV5-1	CASSRSGTGAYNEQFF	TGCGCCAGCAGCCGTTCCGGGACAGGGGCCTACAATGAGCAGTTCTTC
TRBJ1-1	-	-	TRBV7-3	CASSPSREATEAFF	TGTGCCAGCAGCCCCTCCAGGGAGGCCACTGAAGCTTTCTTT
TRBJ2-2	-	-	TRBV19	CASTPDFYTGELFF	TGTGCCAGTACCCCAGACTTCTACACCGGGGAGCTGTTTTTT
TRBJ2-4	-	-	TRBV9	CASSLSWGVGNIQYF	TGTGCCAGCAGCCTCAGTTGGGGGGTGGGCAACATTCAGTACTTC
TRBJ1-2	-	-	TRBV4-1	CASSQGRPRGINYGYTF	TGCGCCAGCAGCCAAGGCCGACCGCGGGGTATTAACTATGGCTACACCTTC
TRBJ1-2	TRBD1	-	TRBV28	CASSSPTGVANYGYTF	TGTGCCAGCAGTTCCCCCACAGGGGTAGCTAACTATGGCTACACCTTC
TRBJ2-3	-	-	TRBV2	CASSASDTQYF	TGTGCCAGCAGTGCCTCAGATACGCAGTATTTT
TRBJ2-4	-	-	TRBV3-1/TRBV3-2	CASSQDARVGKNIQYF	TGTGCCAGCAGCCAAGATGCCAGGGTTGGCAAAAACATTCAGTACTTC
TRBJ1-1	TRBD1	-	TRBV5-6	CASSPGQGTEAFF	TGTGCCAGCAGCCCGGGACAGGGTACTGAAGCTTTCTTT
TRBJ1-3	TRBD1	-	TRBV27	CASARQGNLGNTIYF	TGTGCCAGCGCCCGACAGGGTAACCTTGGAAACACCATATATTTT
TRBJ2-2	TRBD2	-	TRBV5-5	CASSLLSGVAGELFF	TGTGCCAGCAGCTTGCTTAGCGGGGTTGCCGGGGAGCTGTTTTTT
TRBJ2-2	-	-	TRBV6-2/TRBV6-3	CASSLATMNTGELFF	TGTGCCAGCAGTCTAGCGACGATGAACACCGGGGAGCTGTTTTTT
TRBJ2-7	-	-	TRBV6-6	CASSYPGYSSYEQYF	TGTGCCAGCAGTTACCCCGGTTACAGCTCCTACGAGCAGTACTTC
TRBJ2-3	TRBD2	few	TRBV5-1	CASSPPLAGSTDTQYF	TGCGCCAGCAGCCCCCCCTTAGCGGGGAGCACAGATACGCAGTATTTT